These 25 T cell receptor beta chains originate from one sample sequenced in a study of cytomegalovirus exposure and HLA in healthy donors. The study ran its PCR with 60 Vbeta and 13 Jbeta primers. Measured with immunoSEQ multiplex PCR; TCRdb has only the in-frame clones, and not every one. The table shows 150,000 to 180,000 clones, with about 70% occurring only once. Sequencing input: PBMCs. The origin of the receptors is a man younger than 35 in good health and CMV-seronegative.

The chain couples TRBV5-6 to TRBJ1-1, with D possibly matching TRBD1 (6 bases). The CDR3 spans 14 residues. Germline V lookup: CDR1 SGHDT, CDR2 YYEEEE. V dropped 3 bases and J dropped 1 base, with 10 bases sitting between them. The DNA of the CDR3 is TGTGCCAGCAGCTGGACAGCTTCGAACACTGAAGCTTTCTTT. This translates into CASSWTASNTEAFF.

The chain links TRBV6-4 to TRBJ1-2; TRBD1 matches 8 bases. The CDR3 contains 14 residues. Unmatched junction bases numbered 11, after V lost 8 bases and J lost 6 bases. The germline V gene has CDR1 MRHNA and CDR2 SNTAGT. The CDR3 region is CASPDRDRHNGYTF. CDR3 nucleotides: TGTGCCAGCCCCGACCGGGACAGGCACAATGGCTACACCTTC.

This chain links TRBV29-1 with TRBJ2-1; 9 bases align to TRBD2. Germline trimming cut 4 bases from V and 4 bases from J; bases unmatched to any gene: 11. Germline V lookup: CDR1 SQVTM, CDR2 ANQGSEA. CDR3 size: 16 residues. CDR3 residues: CSVGGRGGVGYNEQFF. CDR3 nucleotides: TGCAGCGTTGGGGGGCGGGGGGGCGTAGGGTACAATGAGCAGTTCTTC.

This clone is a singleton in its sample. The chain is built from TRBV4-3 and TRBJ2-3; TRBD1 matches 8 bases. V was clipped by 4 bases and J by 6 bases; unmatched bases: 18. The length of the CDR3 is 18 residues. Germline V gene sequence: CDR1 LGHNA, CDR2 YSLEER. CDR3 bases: TGCGCCAGCAGCCCTACCCCCCCGGGACAGGACACCCCGGATACGCAGTATTTT. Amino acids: CASSPTPPGQDTPDTQYF.

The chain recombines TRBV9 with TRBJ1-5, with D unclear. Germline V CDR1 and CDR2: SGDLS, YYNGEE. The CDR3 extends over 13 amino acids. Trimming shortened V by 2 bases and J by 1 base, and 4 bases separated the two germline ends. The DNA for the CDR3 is TGTGCCAGCAGCGTTATGAGCAATCAGCCCCAGCATTTT. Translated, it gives CASSVMSNQPQHF.

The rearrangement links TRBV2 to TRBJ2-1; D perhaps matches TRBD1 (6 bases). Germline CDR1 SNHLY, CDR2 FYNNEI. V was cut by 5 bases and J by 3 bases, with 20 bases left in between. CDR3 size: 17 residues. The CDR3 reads CASSSDSGTTIYNEQFF. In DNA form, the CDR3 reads TGTGCCAGCAGTTCCGACTCCGGGACAACTATCTACAATGAGCAGTTCTTC.

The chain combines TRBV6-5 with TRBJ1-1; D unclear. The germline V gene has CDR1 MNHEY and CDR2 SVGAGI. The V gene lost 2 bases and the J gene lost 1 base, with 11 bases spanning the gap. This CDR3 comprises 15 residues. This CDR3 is CASSYINGGNTEAFF. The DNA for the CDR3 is TGTGCCAGCAGTTACATCAACGGCGGGAACACTGAAGCTTTCTTT.

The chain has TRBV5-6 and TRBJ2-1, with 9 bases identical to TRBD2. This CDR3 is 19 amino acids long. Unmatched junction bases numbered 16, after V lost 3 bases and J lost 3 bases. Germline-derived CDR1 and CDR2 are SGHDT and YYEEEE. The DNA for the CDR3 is TGTGCCAGCAGCTCCTCGGGGGCTAGCGGGGAGGTAGTCTACAATGAGCAGTTCTTC. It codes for CASSSSGASGEVVYNEQFF.

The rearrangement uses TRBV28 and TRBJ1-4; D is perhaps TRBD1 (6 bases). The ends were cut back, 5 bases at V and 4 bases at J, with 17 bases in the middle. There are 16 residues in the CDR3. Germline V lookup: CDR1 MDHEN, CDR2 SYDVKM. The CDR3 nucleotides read TGTGCCAGCAGTCAAAGTGGGGGGGCCGTTAATGAAAAACTGTTTTTT. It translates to CASSQSGGAVNEKLFF.

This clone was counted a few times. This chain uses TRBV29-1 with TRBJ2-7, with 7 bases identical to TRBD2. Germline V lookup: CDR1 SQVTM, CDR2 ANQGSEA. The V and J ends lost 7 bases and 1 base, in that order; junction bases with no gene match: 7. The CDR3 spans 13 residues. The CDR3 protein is CSGGLVPSYEQYV. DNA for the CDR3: TGCAGCGGAGGACTAGTTCCATCCTACGAGCAGTACGTC.

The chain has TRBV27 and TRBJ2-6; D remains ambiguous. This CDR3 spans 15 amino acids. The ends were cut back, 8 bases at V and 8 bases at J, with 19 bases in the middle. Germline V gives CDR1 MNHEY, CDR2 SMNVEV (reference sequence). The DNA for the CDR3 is TGTGCCAGCTGCTTAGTTAACACAGCCTCCAACGTCCTGACTTTC. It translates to CASCLVNTASNVLTF.

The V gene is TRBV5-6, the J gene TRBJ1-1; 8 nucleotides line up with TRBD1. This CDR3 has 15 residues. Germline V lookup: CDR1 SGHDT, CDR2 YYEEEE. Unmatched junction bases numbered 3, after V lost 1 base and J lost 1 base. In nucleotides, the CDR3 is TGTGCCAGCAGCTTGTTTGGGACAGGGAACACTGAAGCTTTCTTT. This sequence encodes CASSLFGTGNTEAFF.

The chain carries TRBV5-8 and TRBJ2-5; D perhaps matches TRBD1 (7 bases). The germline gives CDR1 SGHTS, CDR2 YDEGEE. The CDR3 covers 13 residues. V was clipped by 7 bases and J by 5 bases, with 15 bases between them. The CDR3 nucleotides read TGTGCCAGCGGAGGGGGCGCTTGGGAGACCCAGTACTTC. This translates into CASGGGAWETQYF. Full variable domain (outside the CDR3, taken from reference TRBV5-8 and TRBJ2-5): EAGVTQSPTHLIKTRGQQATLRCSPISGHTSVYWYQQALGLGLQFLLWYDEGEERNRGNFPPRFSGRQFPNYSSELNVNALELEDSALYLCASGGGAWETQYFGPGTRLLVL.

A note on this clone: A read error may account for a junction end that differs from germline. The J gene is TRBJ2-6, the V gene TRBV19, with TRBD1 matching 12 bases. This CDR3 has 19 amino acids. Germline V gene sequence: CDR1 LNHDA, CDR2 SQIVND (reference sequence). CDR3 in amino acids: CASSIVGTGGRTGANGLTF. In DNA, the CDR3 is TGTGCCAGTAGTATAGTTGGGACAGGGGGCCGTACTGGGGCCAACGGCCTGACTTTC. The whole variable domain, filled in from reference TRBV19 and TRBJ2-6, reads DGGITQSPKYLFRKEGQNVTLSCEQNLNHDAMYWYRQDPGQGLRLIYYSQIVNDFQKGDIAEGYSVSREKKESFPLTVTSAQKNPTAFYLCASSIVGTGGRTGANGLTFGAGSRLTVL.

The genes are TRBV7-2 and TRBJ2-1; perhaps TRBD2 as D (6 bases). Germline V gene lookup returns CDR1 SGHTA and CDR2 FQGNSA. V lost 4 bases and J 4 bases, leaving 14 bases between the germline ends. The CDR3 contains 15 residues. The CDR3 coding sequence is TGTGCCAGCAGCTCAGGGTTGGGGGGTTACAATGAGCAGTTCTTC. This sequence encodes CASSSGLGGYNEQFF.

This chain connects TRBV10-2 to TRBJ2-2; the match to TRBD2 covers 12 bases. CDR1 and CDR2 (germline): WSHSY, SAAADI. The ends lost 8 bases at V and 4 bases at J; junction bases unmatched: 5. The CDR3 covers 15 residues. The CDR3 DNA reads TGCGCCAGCGGACTAGCGGGGCTTGGCACCGGGGAGCTGTTTTTT. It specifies CASGLAGLGTGELFF.

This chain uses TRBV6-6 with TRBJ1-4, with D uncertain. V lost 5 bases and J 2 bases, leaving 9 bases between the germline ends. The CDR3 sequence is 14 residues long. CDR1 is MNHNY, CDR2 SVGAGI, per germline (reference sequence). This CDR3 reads CASSPGFTNEKLFF. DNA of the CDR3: TGTGCCAGCAGTCCAGGATTTACTAATGAAAAACTGTTTTTT.

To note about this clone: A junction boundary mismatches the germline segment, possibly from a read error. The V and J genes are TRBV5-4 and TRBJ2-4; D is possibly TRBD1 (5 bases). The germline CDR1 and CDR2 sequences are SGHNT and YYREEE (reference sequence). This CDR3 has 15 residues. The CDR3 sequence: CASSLTGIAKNSQYF. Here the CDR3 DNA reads TGTGCCAGCAGCTTGACAGGCATAGCCAAAAACAGTCAGTACTTC. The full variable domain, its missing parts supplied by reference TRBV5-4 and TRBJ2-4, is ETGVTQSPTHLIKTRGQQVTLRCSSQSGHNTVSWYQQALGQGPQFIFQYYREEENGRGNFPPRFSGLQFPNYSSELNVNALELDDSALYLCASSLTGIAKNSQYFGAGTRLSVL.

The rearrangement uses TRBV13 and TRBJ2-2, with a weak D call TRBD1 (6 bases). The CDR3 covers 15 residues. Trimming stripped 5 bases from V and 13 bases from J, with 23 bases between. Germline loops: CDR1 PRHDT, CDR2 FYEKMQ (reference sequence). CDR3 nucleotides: TGTGCCAGCAGCCGTATAGGGGGTACGGGTCAGGGGCTGTTTTTT. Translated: CASSRIGGTGQGLFF. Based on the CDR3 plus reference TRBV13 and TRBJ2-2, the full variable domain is AAGVIQSPRHLIKEKRETATLKCYPIPRHDTVYWYQQGPGQDPQFLISFYEKMQSDKGSIPDRFSAQQFSDYHSELNMSSLELGDSALYFCASSRIGGTGQGLFFGEGSRLTVL.

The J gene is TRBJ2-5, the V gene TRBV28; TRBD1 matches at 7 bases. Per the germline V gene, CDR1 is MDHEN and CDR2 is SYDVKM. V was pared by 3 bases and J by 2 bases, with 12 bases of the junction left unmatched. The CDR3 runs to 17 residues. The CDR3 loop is CASSLGTAADFQETQYF. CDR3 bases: TGTGCCAGCAGTTTGGGGACAGCCGCTGATTTTCAAGAGACCCAGTACTTC.

The CDR3 DNA follows: TGTGCCAGCAGTGAAGCGACGAGGGAGACCCAGTACTTC. Its protein product is CASSEATRETQYF. The rearrangement uses TRBV6-1 and TRBJ2-5; D remains unclear. Germline V CDR1 and CDR2: MNHNS, SASEGT. The CDR3 has 13 amino acids. V lost 0 bases, J lost 5 bases, and 7 bases lay in between.

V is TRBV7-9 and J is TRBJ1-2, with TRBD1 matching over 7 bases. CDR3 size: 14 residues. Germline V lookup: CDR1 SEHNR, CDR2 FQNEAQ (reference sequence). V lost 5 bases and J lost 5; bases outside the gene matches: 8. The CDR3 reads CASSEGTDPYGYTF. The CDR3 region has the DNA TGTGCCAGCAGCGAAGGGACAGACCCTTATGGCTACACCTTC.

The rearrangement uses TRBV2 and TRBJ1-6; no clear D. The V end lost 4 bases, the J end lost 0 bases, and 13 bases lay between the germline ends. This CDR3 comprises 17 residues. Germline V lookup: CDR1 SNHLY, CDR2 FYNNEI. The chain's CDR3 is CASSVLLKSSYNSPLHF. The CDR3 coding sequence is TGTGCCAGCAGTGTCCTACTGAAGAGCTCCTATAATTCACCCCTCCACTTT.

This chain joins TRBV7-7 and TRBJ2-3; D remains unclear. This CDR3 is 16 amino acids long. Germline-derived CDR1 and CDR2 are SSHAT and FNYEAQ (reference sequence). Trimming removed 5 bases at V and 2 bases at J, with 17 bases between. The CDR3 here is CASSPLITRVTDTQYF. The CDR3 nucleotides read TGTGCCAGCAGCCCCCTGATCACTCGGGTCACAGATACGCAGTATTTT.

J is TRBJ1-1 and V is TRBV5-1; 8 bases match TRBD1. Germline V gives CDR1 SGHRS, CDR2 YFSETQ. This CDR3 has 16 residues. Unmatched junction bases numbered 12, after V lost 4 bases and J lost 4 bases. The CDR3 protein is CASSLTGVSTGTEAFF. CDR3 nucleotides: TGCGCCAGCAGCCTGACAGGGGTTTCTACGGGCACTGAAGCTTTCTTT.